This entry lists 5 T cell receptor beta chains sequenced from one sample in a study of beta chain features in type 1 diabetes. Every isolated RNA sample was fully reverse transcribed, so sequencing captured expressed TCRB transcripts. Here immunoSEQ multiplex PCR was the method, and the copy in TCRdb shows in-frame clones only, minus some. The table includes around 500,000 clones, about 29% detected once. The sequencing input was naive CD4+ T cells from blood. The receptors come from a young man in good health.

The sample holds a few counts of this clone. V gene TRBV30 combines with J gene TRBJ2-1; D unresolved. V was shortened by 4 bases and J by 9 bases, with 10 bases between the two germline ends. CDR1 is GTSNPN and CDR2 is SVGIG in the germline V gene (reference sequence). The CDR3 runs to 11 residues. DNA for the CDR3: TGTGCCTGGAAAGAAGTTCGTGAGCAGTTCTTC. Protein product: CAWKEVREQFF.

To note about this clone: The same CDR3 also results from other DNA sequences found in this sample. The chain carries TRBV29-1 and TRBJ1-2; D remains ambiguous. Germline lookup yields CDR1 SQVTM and CDR2 ANQGSEA. Trimming took off 3 bases at V and 1 base at J, with 6 bases between the two ends. CDR3 length equals 12 residues. CDR3 loop: CSVEEDNYGYTF. In nucleotides, the CDR3 is TGCAGCGTTGAGGAAGATAACTATGGCTACACCTTC.

This clone was observed a few times. J is TRBJ1-2 and V is TRBV29-1; the match to TRBD1 covers 7 bases. Unmatched junction bases numbered 8, after V lost 2 bases and J lost 5 bases. The CDR3 is 14 amino acids. Germline V gives CDR1 SQVTM, CDR2 ANQGSEA. CDR3: CSVEPYRGGYGYTF. The CDR3 DNA follows: TGCAGCGTTGAACCCTACAGGGGCGGGTATGGCTACACCTTC. The whole variable domain, remainder taken from reference TRBV29-1 and TRBJ1-2, is SAVISQKPSRDICQRGTSLTIQCQVDSQVTMMFWYRQQPGQSLTLIATANQGSEATYESGFVIDKFPISRPNLTFSTLTVSNMSPEDSSIYLCSVEPYRGGYGYTFGSGTRLTVV.

The sample holds a few counts of this clone. This chain uses TRBV11-2 with TRBJ2-1, with TRBD2 identical over 11 bases. Looked up from germline, CDR1 is SGHAT and CDR2 is FQNNGV. The trim removed 4 bases at V and 6 bases at J, leaving 5 bases unmatched. This CDR3 is 15 amino acids long. CDR3 nucleotide sequence: TGTGCCAGCAGCTCACTAGCGGGAGCTTCCAATGAGCAGTTCTTC. It specifies CASSSLAGASNEQFF.

The CDR3 is CASSPTSGSTSNEQFF. CDR3 in DNA: TGCGCCAGCAGCCCGACTAGCGGGAGCACTAGCAATGAGCAGTTCTTC. V is TRBV5-1 and J is TRBJ2-1; 12 bases are a match to TRBD2. The trim removed 4 bases at V and 6 bases at J, leaving 8 bases unmatched. The CDR3 loop spans 16 amino acids. Per germline, CDR1 SGHRS and CDR2 YFSETQ. The full variable domain, rest sourced from reference TRBV5-1 and TRBJ2-1, is KAGVTQTPRYLIKTRGQQVTLSCSPISGHRSVSWYQQTPGQGLQFLFEYFSETQRNKGNFPGRFSGRQFSNSRSEMNVSTLELGDSALYLCASSPTSGSTSNEQFFGPGTRLTVL.